Shown below are 2 T cell receptor beta chains from a single sample sequenced in a study of blood T cell repertoires in COVID-19 (dated by TCRdb to 2018 to 2020). The library was generated by the immunoSEQ multiplex PCR assay. TCRdb took this table from immuneACCESS and kept in-frame rearrangements with V and J called. Such tables lack part of the clones; where checked against another copy, unresolved V genes explain under half of the gap, and the rest is unexplained. The sample table shows around 82,000 clones, and 70% to 90% are seen once. Of the sample, about 6% falls within the top ten clones. Sequenced input: peripheral blood. The receptors were sampled from a man older than 75 with COVID-19, enrolled during active disease.

The gene calls are TRBV18 and TRBJ1-2; no reliable D call. V lost 3 bases and J 6 bases, leaving 17 bases between the germline ends. The CDR3 is 15 amino acids. Germline CDR1 KGHSH, CDR2 LQKENI. CDR3 residues: CASSPSYGSGDGYTF. CDR3 bases: TGTGCCAGCTCACCGAGTTATGGTTCCGGGGATGGCTACACCTTC.

This chain links TRBV27 with TRBJ1-5, with 9 bases aligning to TRBD1. Germline loops: CDR1 MNHEY, CDR2 SMNVEV (reference sequence). The V segment lost 5 bases and the J segment 7 bases; nucleotides outside the gene matches: 6. The CDR3 covers 14 residues. The CDR3: CASSTTGGGQPQHF. CDR3 coding DNA: TGTGCCAGCAGTACAACAGGGGGCGGCCAGCCCCAGCATTTT.